Listed below are T cell receptor beta chains from one sample, sequenced in a study of blood T cell repertoires in COVID-19. The table came from immunoSEQ multiplex PCR; TCRdb's copy has only in-frame clones and leaves some out. The table lists approximately 140,000 clones, about 87% of them singletons. The sequenced sample consisted of peripheral blood. The receptor set was obtained from a human donor in a cohort sampled during active COVID-19. Each CDR3 is given with its conserved first and last residue. D genes are given only for firm matches. Some rows mark clone size as missing; the rest say once, few, many or name a class of expanded clone.

size | J | D | V | DNA | CDR3
. | TRBJ2-5 | TRBD1 | TRBV5-4 | TGTGCCAGCACCTCGGGAACAGGGGGAAGTCAAGAGACCCAGTACTTC | CASTSGTGGSQETQYF
. | TRBJ2-5 | TRBD1 | TRBV10-3 | TGTGCCATCAGTGAGTCCGAGGGACAGCAAGAGACCCAGTACTTC | CAISESEGQQETQYF
. | TRBJ2-5 | TRBD2 | TRBV20-1 | TGCAGTGCTAGTACCTGGGAGGGGGAGACCCAGTACTTC | CSASTWEGETQYF
once | TRBJ2-7 | . | TRBV9 | TGTGCCAGCAGCGCTACCCCTCGAGGGGGGGGCGGGGGCGAGCAGTACTTC | CASSATPRGGGGGEQYF
few | TRBJ2-3 | TRBD2 | TRBV19 | TGTGCTTCGGGACTAGCGAGCACAGATACGCAGTATTTT | CASGLASTDTQYF
. | TRBJ1-4 | TRBD1 | TRBV7-9 | TGTGCCAGCAGCCCCGGAGGACAGGGTGATGAAAAACTGTTTTTT | CASSPGGQGDEKLFF
. | TRBJ1-2 | . | TRBV3-1/TRBV3-2 | TGTGCCAGCAGCCAAGCGGGGGGCACTAACTATGGCTACACCTTC | CASSQAGGTNYGYTF
. | TRBJ2-7 | TRBD1 | TRBV7-9 | TGTGCCAGCAGCGACAGCAGGGGGCTCGAGCAGTACTTC | CASSDSRGLEQYF
. | TRBJ2-3 | TRBD1 | TRBV10-2 | TGCGCCACTGAGGGACAGCTTAGCACAGATACGCAGTATTTT | CATEGQLSTDTQYF
. | TRBJ1-4 | . | TRBV29-1 | TGCAGCGTTCGTGGCGGAAATGAAAAACTGTTTTTT | CSVRGGNEKLFF
. | TRBJ2-1 | TRBD2 | TRBV18 | TGTGCCAGCTCCCCCCCGATTGGCGGGGGGCACTACAATGAGCAGTTCTTC | CASSPPIGGGHYNEQFF
once | TRBJ2-1 | . | TRBV6-2/TRBV6-3 | TGTGCCAGCAGTAGAAGGGGTGAGCAGTTCTTC | CASSRRGEQFF
. | TRBJ1-5 | . | TRBV15 | TGTGCCACCAGCAGAGACCGGAGACCCAACCGAAGTCAGCCCCAGCATTTT | CATSRDRRPNRSQPQHF
. | TRBJ1-2 | . | TRBV12-3/TRBV12-4 | TGTGCCAGCAGTTTCGGGGGCTATGGCTACACCTTC | CASSFGGYGYTF
. | TRBJ1-5 | . | TRBV15 | TGTGCCACCAGCAGAGAATATCCCAGGTATCAGCCCCAGCATTTT | CATSREYPRYQPQHF
few | TRBJ1-2 | TRBD1 | TRBV6-5 | TGTGCCAGCAGAGGACAGGGGGGACCTAACTATGGCTACACCTTC | CASRGQGGPNYGYTF
. | TRBJ2-5 | TRBD1 | TRBV7-2 | TGTGCCAGCAGCATTTTCCCCAGGGGGCAGCAAGAGACCCAGTACTTC | CASSIFPRGQQETQYF
. | TRBJ2-5 | TRBD1 | TRBV9 | TGTGCCAGCAGCGCGACAGGGAGTTTAGAGACCCAGTACTTC | CASSATGSLETQYF
. | TRBJ2-5 | . | TRBV18 | TGTGCCAGCTCACCCTTAGCGGAGATCCAGTACTTC | CASSPLAEIQYF
. | TRBJ1-4 | . | TRBV9 | TGTGCCAGCAGCGGACTCGACAGACTCCAGGGAAAACTGTTTTTT | CASSGLDRLQGKLFF
. | TRBJ2-3 | TRBD1 | TRBV4-3 | TGCGCCAGCAGCCAAGGGACAGGGGACTACACAGATACGCAGTATTTT | CASSQGTGDYTDTQYF
. | TRBJ2-3 | . | TRBV12-5 | TGTGCTAGTGGTTTCCTAATCGGGGGAAACACAGATACGCAGTATTTT | CASGFLIGGNTDTQYF
. | TRBJ1-5 | . | TRBV21-1 | TGTGCCAGCACCCTCCTACCGGGGGAGGGGGATCAGCCCCAGCATTTT | CASTLLPGEGDQPQHF
. | TRBJ2-7 | . | TRBV11-2 | TGTGCCAGCAGCCTTGGGTCAGGACACCACTACGAGCAGTACTTC | CASSLGSGHHYEQYF
. | TRBJ1-3 | . | TRBV21-1 | TGTGCCAGCAGCAAAAAAACCGCTTCGAGGCTCTCCTCTGGAAACACCATATATTTT | CASSKKTASRLSSGNTIYF
. | TRBJ2-7 | . | TRBV5-1 | TGCGCCAGCAGCTTGGCCGGCGAGGGGGTGAGCGAGCAGTACTTC | CASSLAGEGVSEQYF